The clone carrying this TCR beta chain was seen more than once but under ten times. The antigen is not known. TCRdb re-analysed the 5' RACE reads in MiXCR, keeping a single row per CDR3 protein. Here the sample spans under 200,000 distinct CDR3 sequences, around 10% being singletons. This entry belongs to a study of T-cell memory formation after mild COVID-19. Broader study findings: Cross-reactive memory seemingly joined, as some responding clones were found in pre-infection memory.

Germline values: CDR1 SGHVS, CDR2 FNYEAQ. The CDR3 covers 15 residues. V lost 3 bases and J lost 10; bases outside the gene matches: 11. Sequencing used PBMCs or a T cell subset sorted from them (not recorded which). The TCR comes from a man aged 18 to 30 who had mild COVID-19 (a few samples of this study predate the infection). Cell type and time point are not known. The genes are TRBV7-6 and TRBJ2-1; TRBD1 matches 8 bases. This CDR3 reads CASSLWTGNVEEQFF. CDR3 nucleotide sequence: TGTGCCAGCAGCTTGTGGACAGGGAACGTAGAAGAGCAGTTCTTC.